Sequencing of this T cell receptor beta chain was carried out in a study of T cell repertoires in cytomegalovirus infection. Study-wide context: Well-studied HLA-B-restricted epitopes and recently identified HLA-C-restricted epitopes of CMV were both used in the study. CMV infection together with matching HLA type was indicated by public TCR beta signatures.

Regarding the study as a whole: There were carriers of CMV plus the relevant HLA, and cumulative public TCR beta family frequency identified them. CMV-specific TCR beta clonotypes restricted by HLA-C dominated the ex vivo response.

MiXCR was run by TCRdb on the reads, yielding one entry per CDR3 protein. The repertoire holds roughly 46,000 distinct CDR3 sequences, with roughly a fifth as singletons. This clonotype was seen more than once but under ten times. Its specificity is unknown. The CDR3 totals 12 residues. Germline V gene sequence: CDR1 SQVTM, CDR2 ANQGSEA. Unmatched junction bases numbered 4, after V lost 3 bases and J lost 12 bases. The TCR sequence derives from a human donor in good health (CMV status not recorded). Some clones in this sample may be carry-over from other donors' samples. This chain uses TRBV29-1 with TRBJ2-1; 11 nucleotides agree with TRBD2. The sequencing here drew on CD8+ T cells from cultured PBMCs, taken from culture after CMV antigen stimulation. CDR3 coding DNA: TGCAGCGTTGACGACCTAGCGGGGGGGCAGTTCTTC. It is translated as CSVDDLAGGQFF.